The 25 T cell receptor beta chains presented below share a single source sample, sequenced in a study of blood T cell repertoires in COVID-19. Some clones are missing from TCRdb's copy, which holds only in-frame ones; the method was immunoSEQ multiplex PCR. The sample has some 250,000 clones, about 84% seen once; the top ten hold approximately 7.9%. The sequenced material came from peripheral blood. These receptor sequences come from a woman of 80 years or more with acute or convalescent COVID-19.

This clone turned up a few times. The chain employs TRBV18 and TRBJ2-7; tentative D call: TRBD2 (6 bases). Trimming removed 4 bases at V and 7 bases at J, with 17 bases between. Germline assignment: CDR1 KGHSH and CDR2 LQKENI. This CDR3 region has 14 residues. The CDR3: CASSRPRGRGEQYF. The CDR3, as DNA: TGTGCCAGCTCACGACCGCGGGGTAGAGGGGAGCAGTACTTC.

This rearrangement joins TRBV30 to TRBJ2-7; TRBD2 matches at 8 bases. Losses at the gene ends were 2 bases for V and 7 bases for J; bases not matched to a gene: 10. Germline CDR1 reads GTSNPN; CDR2 reads SVGIG (reference sequence). The CDR3 consists of 14 residues. The CDR3 DNA sequence: TGTGCCTGGAGTAGGAGAGCGGGCGGGGGGGAGCAGTACTTC. This translates into CAWSRRAGGGEQYF.

The chain recombines TRBV5-5 with TRBJ1-1, with TRBD1 matching 8 bases. The V and J ends lost 4 bases and 0 bases, in that order; junction bases with no gene match: 11. The CDR3 covers 17 residues. Per the germline V gene, CDR1 is SGHKS and CDR2 is YYEKEE (reference sequence). CDR3 bases: TGTGCCAGCAGCGGACAGGGAAACCCAAAAATGAACACTGAAGCTTTCTTT. It is translated as CASSGQGNPKMNTEAFF.

The J gene is TRBJ2-2, the V gene TRBV28; D is ambiguous. Germline loops: CDR1 MDHEN, CDR2 SYDVKM. The V gene lost 3 bases and the J gene lost 4 bases, with 3 bases spanning the gap. The CDR3 extends over 12 amino acids. The CDR3 DNA is TGTGCCAGCAGTTTGAGCACCGGGGAGCTGTTTTTT. This encodes CASSLSTGELFF.

The chain carries TRBV7-2 and TRBJ1-3; 7 nucleotides match TRBD1. The V segment lost 5 bases and the J segment 0 bases; nucleotides outside the gene matches: 4. The length of the CDR3 is 15 residues. From germline, CDR1 is SGHTA and CDR2 FQGNSA. CDR3 DNA sequence: TGTGCCAGCAGCCGTGACAGGGTCTCTGGAAACACCATATATTTT. It codes for CASSRDRVSGNTIYF.

The chain has TRBV4-1 and TRBJ2-1, with 9 bases aligning to TRBD1. From germline, CDR1 is MGHRA and CDR2 YSYEKL. V was pared by 1 base and J by 11 bases, with 9 bases of the junction left unmatched. The CDR3 covers 15 residues. The chain's CDR3 is CASSQGTGAGNQQFF. In DNA, the CDR3 is TGCGCCAGCAGCCAAGGGACAGGGGCTGGTAACCAGCAGTTCTTC.

The chain carries TRBV6-1 and TRBJ1-6; 10 nucleotides line up with TRBD1. The length of the CDR3 is 16 residues. Trimming at V came to 4 bases and at J to 6 bases, leaving 6 bases not matched to a gene. The germline V gene encodes CDR1 MNHNS and CDR2 SASEGT. CDR3 amino acids: CASSGNWDRGNSPLHF. The CDR3 DNA reads as TGTGCCAGCAGTGGGAATTGGGACAGGGGTAATTCACCCCTCCACTTT.

The chain joins TRBV3-1 (or the pseudogene TRBV3-2) to TRBJ2-7; the D is unclear. Deletions cut 1 base from V and 0 bases from J, with 4 bases between. Looked up from germline, CDR1 is LGHDT and CDR2 is YNNKEL (reference sequence). The CDR3 is 13 residues long. The CDR3 DNA reads as TGTGCCAGCAGCCAAGCCTTCTCCTACGAGCAGTACTTC. Translation gives CASSQAFSYEQYF.

The chain links TRBV5-4 to TRBJ2-1; TRBD1 is a possible D gene (6 bases). The CDR3 consists of 15 residues. Germline CDR1 SGHNT, CDR2 YYREEE (reference sequence). The V gene lost 4 bases and the J gene lost 0 bases, with 11 bases spanning the gap. CDR3 coding DNA: TGTGCCAGCAGCCCAGGGGTTGGCTCCTACAATGAGCAGTTCTTC. Amino acid sequence: CASSPGVGSYNEQFF.

V usage is TRBV3-1 (or the pseudogene TRBV3-2) and J usage is TRBJ1-5; TRBD1 is a possible D gene (6 bases). Germline-derived CDR1 and CDR2 are LGHDT and YNNKEL (reference sequence). Trimming removed 4 bases at V and 2 bases at J, with 12 bases between. The CDR3 totals 15 residues. The CDR3 DNA reads TGTGCCAGCAGCCCAACAGGGCTGGGCAATCAGCCCCAGCATTTT. This sequence encodes CASSPTGLGNQPQHF.

This chain uses TRBV6-1 with TRBJ1-6; D gene ambiguous. Germline values: CDR1 MNHNS, CDR2 SASEGT. Trimming removed 3 bases at V and 12 bases at J, with 6 bases between. The CDR3 totals 11 residues. In nucleotides, the CDR3 is TGTGCCAGCAGTGATATGTTACCCCTCCACTTT. Protein: CASSDMLPLHF.

V and J are TRBV28 and TRBJ2-1; 8 bases align to TRBD2. This CDR3 has 15 residues. V gave up 4 bases and J gave up 4 bases; unmatched junction bases: 6. Germline loops: CDR1 MDHEN, CDR2 SYDVKM. The CDR3 nucleotides are TGTGCCAGCAGTTCCTCGGGGGGGCGGTACAATGAGCAGTTCTTC. Translation gives CASSSSGGRYNEQFF. The variable domain in full, completed from reference TRBV28 and TRBJ2-1, reads DVKVTQSSRYLVKRTGEKVFLECVQDMDHENMFWYRQDPGLGLRLIYFSYDVKMKEKGDIPEGYSVSREKKERFSLILESASTNQTSMYLCASSSSGGRYNEQFFGPGTRLTVL.

The chain has TRBV14 and TRBJ2-2; TRBD2 matches 8 bases. CDR3 length: 16 amino acids. From germline, CDR1 is SGHDN and CDR2 FVKESK. V dropped 5 bases and J dropped 1; count of bases not matched to a gene: 6. CDR3 nucleotide sequence: TGTGCCAGCAGCGATAGACTAGCGAGGAACACCGGGGAGCTGTTTTTT. This encodes CASSDRLARNTGELFF.

The gene calls are TRBV7-2 and TRBJ2-7, with 14 bases fitting TRBD2. Germline CDR1 reads SGHTA; CDR2 reads FQGNSA. This CDR3 comprises 14 residues. J lost 7 bases, V lost 5 bases, and 4 bases had no gene match. CDR3 in DNA: TGTGCCAGCAGCCCGGGACTAGCGGGGGAGGAGCAGTACTTC. This encodes CASSPGLAGEEQYF.

The rearrangement links TRBV10-3 to TRBJ1-5; no firm D call. CDR3 length: 14 amino acids. From germline, CDR1 is ENHRY and CDR2 SYGVKD. V lost 2 bases to trimming and J lost 0 bases, with 5 bases between them. CDR3: CAISEAVSNQPQHF. For the CDR3, the DNA is TGTGCCATCAGTGAGGCAGTTAGCAATCAGCCCCAGCATTTT.

V usage is TRBV28 and J usage is TRBJ1-6; 8 positions agree with TRBD1. The CDR3 covers 16 residues. Trimming at V came to 2 bases and at J to 6 bases, leaving 6 bases not matched to a gene. Per germline, CDR1 MDHEN and CDR2 SYDVKM. CDR3 region: CASSLAGGAPNSPLHF. The CDR3 region has the DNA TGTGCCAGCAGTTTAGCAGGGGGCGCGCCTAATTCACCCCTCCACTTT.

This clone was observed a few times. The chain links TRBV5-4 to TRBJ1-1; D might be TRBD1 (5 bases). Germline assignment: CDR1 SGHNT and CDR2 YYREEE (reference sequence). The CDR3 is 15 residues long. The ends were cut back, 0 bases at V and 5 bases at J, with 14 bases in the middle. CDR3 amino acids: CASSLGGRRGTEAFF. CDR3 bases: TGTGCCAGCAGCTTGGGAGGGAGACGGGGGACTGAAGCTTTCTTT.

The CDR3: CAISEPGQGTYEQYF. CDR3 in DNA: TGTGCCATCAGTGAGCCGGGACAGGGTACCTACGAGCAGTACTTC. This chain uses TRBV10-3 with TRBJ2-7; TRBD1 matches 9 bases. The length of the CDR3 is 15 residues. The germline V gene has CDR1 ENHRY and CDR2 SYGVKD. V trimming: 2 bases; J trimming: 2 bases; junction bases outside the gene matches: 4.

V is TRBV18 and J is TRBJ2-5, with TRBD1 as a possible D gene (6 bases). The germline V gene encodes CDR1 KGHSH and CDR2 LQKENI. The CDR3 has 18 amino acids. Deletions cut 1 base from V and 7 bases from J, with 25 bases between. In nucleotides, the CDR3 is TGTGCCAGCTCACCACGAAAAGACACAGGGTCTCTAGGGGGGACCCAGTACTTC. It translates to CASSPRKDTGSLGGTQYF.

V usage is TRBV27 and J usage is TRBJ2-5; perhaps TRBD1 as D (6 bases). This CDR3 region has 13 residues. Per the germline V gene, CDR1 is MNHEY and CDR2 is SMNVEV (reference sequence). Trimming left V 6 bases short and J 1 base short, with 9 bases between. The CDR3, as DNA: TGTGCCAGCAGCCGGGACACCCAAGAGACCCAGTACTTC. Encoded protein: CASSRDTQETQYF.

In its sample, this clone was seen a few times. The chain joins TRBV30 to TRBJ2-5; 8 bases line up with TRBD1. V was clipped by 3 bases and J by 1 base; unmatched bases: 4. The CDR3 is 14 residues long. The germline gives CDR1 GTSNPN, CDR2 SVGIG (reference sequence). This chain's CDR3 is CAWRPDRAQETQYF. CDR3 DNA sequence: TGTGCCTGGAGGCCGGACAGGGCCCAAGAGACCCAGTACTTC.

The chain uses TRBV5-1 and TRBJ2-1; TRBD1 is a possible D gene (5 bases). V lost 4 bases and J lost 8, with 16 bases in between. Germline CDR1 and CDR2: SGHRS and YFSETQ. The CDR3 runs 14 residues. The CDR3 nucleotides are TGCGCCAGCAGCAGGACGACCCTAGGGGATGAGCAGTTCTTC. Translated, it gives CASSRTTLGDEQFF.

This chain connects TRBV6-6 to TRBJ2-7, with D possibly TRBD2 on 6 matching bases. Germline CDR1 is MNHNY and CDR2 is SVGAGI (reference sequence). The CDR3 extends over 16 amino acids. Trimming stripped 0 bases from V and 0 bases from J, with 12 bases between. DNA for the CDR3: TGTGCCAGCAGTTACTCACGTCGGGAGAGCTCCTACGAGCAGTACTTC. It translates to CASSYSRRESSYEQYF.

V usage is TRBV18 and J usage is TRBJ2-7, with D maybe TRBD1 (6 bases). V lost 0 bases and J 4 bases, leaving 13 bases between the germline ends. This CDR3 spans 15 amino acids. Germline V gene lookup returns CDR1 KGHSH and CDR2 LQKENI. CDR3 protein: CASSPPSGAQYEQYF. As DNA, the CDR3 is TGTGCCAGCTCACCACCGTCAGGGGCTCAATACGAGCAGTACTTC. The full variable domain, completed using reference TRBV18 and TRBJ2-7, is NAGVMQNPRHLVRRRGQEARLRCSPMKGHSHVYWYRQLPEEGLKFMVYLQKENIIDESGMPKERFSAEFPKEGPSILRIQQVVRGDSAAYFCASSPPSGAQYEQYFGPGTRLTVT.

The CDR3 DNA follows: TGTGCCAGCAGTCCAGGGGGCTATCGTCAGCCCCAGCATTTT. Translated, it gives CASSPGGYRQPQHF. The chain uses TRBV6-6 and TRBJ1-5; 8 bases line up with TRBD1. This CDR3 is built from 14 residues. The germline V gene has CDR1 MNHNY and CDR2 SVGAGI (reference sequence). J gave up 6 bases and V 5 bases, and 6 bases lay outside the gene matches.